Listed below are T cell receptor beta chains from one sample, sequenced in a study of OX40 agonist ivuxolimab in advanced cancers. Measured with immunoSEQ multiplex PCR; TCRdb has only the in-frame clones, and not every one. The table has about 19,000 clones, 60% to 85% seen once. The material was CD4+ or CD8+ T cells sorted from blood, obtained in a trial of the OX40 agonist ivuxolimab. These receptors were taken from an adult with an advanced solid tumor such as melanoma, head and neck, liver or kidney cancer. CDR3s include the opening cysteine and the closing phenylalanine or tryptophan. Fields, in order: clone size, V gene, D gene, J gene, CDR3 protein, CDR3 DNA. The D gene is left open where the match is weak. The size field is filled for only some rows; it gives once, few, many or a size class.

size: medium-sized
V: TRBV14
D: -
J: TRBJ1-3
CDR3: CASSQIGGFSGNTIYF
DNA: TGTGCCAGCAGCCAAATCGGGGGATTCTCTGGAAACACCATATATTTT

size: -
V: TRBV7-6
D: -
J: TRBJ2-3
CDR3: CASSLEASGTDTQYF
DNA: TGTGCCAGCAGCTTAGAGGCTAGCGGCACAGATACGCAGTATTTT

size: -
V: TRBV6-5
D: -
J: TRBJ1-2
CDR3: CASSFDSGFYGYTF
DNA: TGTGCCAGCAGCTTCGACAGTGGGTTTTATGGCTACACCTTC

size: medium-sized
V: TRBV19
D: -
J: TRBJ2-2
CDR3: CASSILVNTGELFF
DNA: TGTGCCAGTAGTATACTGGTTAACACCGGGGAGCTGTTTTTT

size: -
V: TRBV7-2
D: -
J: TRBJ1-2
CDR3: CASSSGGGYGYTF
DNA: TGTGCCAGCAGCTCCGGGGGAGGCTATGGCTACACCTTC

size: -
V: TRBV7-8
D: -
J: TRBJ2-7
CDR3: CASSFLGGVSYEQYF
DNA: TGTGCCAGCAGCTTCTTGGGAGGAGTCTCCTACGAGCAGTACTTC

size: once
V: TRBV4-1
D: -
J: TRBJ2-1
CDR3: CASSMSLTPNEQFF
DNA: TGCGCCAGCAGTATGAGCCTCACCCCCAATGAGCAGTTCTTC

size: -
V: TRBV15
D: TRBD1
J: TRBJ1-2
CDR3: CATSAGQGYYYGYTF
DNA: TGTGCCACCAGCGCCGGACAGGGATACTACTATGGCTACACCTTC

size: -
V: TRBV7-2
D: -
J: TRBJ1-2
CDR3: CASSYMADPNYGYTF
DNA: TGTGCCAGCAGCTACATGGCAGATCCTAACTATGGCTACACCTTC

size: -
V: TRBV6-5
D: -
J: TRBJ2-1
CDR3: CASRNLGSSWDEQFF
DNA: TGTGCCAGCAGGAACTTGGGATCCTCGTGGGATGAGCAGTTCTTC

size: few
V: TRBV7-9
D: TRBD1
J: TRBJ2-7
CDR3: CASSHRGSYEQYF
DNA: TGTGCCAGCAGCCACAGGGGGTCCTACGAGCAGTACTTC

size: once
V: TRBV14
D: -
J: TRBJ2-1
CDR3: CASSPRTRLVGNEQFF
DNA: TGTGCCAGCAGCCCTCGGACGCGCCTGGTAGGGAATGAGCAGTTCTTC

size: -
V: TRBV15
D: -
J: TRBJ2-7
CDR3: CATSRPDSYEQYF
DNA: TGTGCCACCAGCAGGCCCGACAGCTACGAGCAGTACTTC

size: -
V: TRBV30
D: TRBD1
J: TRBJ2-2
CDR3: CVFRDRAPGELFF
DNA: TGTGTTTTCCGGGACAGGGCTCCCGGGGAGCTGTTTTTT

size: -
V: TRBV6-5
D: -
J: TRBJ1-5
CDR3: CASSSNTGNGNQPQHF
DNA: TGTGCCAGCAGTTCAAATACAGGGAATGGAAATCAGCCCCAGCATTTT

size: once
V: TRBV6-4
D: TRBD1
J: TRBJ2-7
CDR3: CASSDRDRAYEQYF
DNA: TGTGCCAGCAGTGACCGGGACAGGGCCTACGAGCAGTACTTC

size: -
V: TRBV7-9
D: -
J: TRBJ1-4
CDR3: CASSLRGGEKKQTNEKLFF
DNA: TGTGCCAGCAGCCTCCGGGGAGGGGAGAAGAAGCAAACTAATGAAAAACTGTTTTTT

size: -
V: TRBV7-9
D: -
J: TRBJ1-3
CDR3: CASSSLQGFGNTIYF
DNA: TGTGCCAGCAGCTCCTTGCAGGGTTTTGGAAACACCATATATTTT

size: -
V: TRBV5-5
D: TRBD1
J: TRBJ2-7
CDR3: CASSASGQGGYEQYF
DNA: TGTGCCAGCTCAGCCTCAGGACAGGGTGGCTACGAGCAGTACTTC

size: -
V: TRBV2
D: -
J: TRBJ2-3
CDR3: CASSEFRVGTDTQYF
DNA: TGTGCCAGCAGTGAATTTCGCGTAGGAACAGATACGCAGTATTTT

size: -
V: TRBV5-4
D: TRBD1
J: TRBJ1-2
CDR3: CASSTGQGIIGYTF
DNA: TGTGCCAGCAGCACCGGACAGGGGATTATTGGCTACACCTTC

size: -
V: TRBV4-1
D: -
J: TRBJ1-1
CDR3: CASSSFAGIFEAFF
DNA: TGCGCCAGCAGCTCCTTCGCGGGGATTTTTGAAGCTTTCTTT

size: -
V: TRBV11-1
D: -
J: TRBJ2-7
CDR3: CASHSMGPSYEQYF
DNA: TGTGCCAGCCATTCGATGGGTCCCTCCTACGAGCAGTACTTC

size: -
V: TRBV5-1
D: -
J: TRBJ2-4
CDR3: CASKPLPGALDIQYF
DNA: TGCGCCAGCAAACCTCTCCCCGGGGCACTGGACATTCAGTACTTC

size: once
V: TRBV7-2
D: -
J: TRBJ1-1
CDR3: CASSLGEGPRNTEAFF
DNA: TGTGCCAGCAGCTTGGGGGAGGGCCCTCGAAACACTGAAGCTTTCTTT

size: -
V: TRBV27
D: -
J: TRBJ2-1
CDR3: CASSTFGGHEQFF
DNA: TGTGCCAGCAGTACCTTCGGGGGGCATGAGCAGTTCTTC

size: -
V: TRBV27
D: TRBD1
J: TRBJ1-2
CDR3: CASSYRGTGAPPRYTF
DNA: TGTGCCAGCAGTTATAGGGGGACAGGGGCCCCTCCTCGCTACACCTTC

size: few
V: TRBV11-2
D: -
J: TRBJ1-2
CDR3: CASSAPTGLYTF
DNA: TGTGCCAGCAGCGCACCCACAGGCTTGTACACCTTC

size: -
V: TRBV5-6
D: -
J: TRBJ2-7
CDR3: CASSVQGPDEQYF
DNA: TGTGCCAGCAGCGTACAGGGCCCCGACGAGCAGTACTTC

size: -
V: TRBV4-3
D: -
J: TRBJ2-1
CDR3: CASSQGISYNEQFF
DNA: TGCGCCAGCAGCCAAGGCATTTCCTACAATGAGCAGTTCTTC

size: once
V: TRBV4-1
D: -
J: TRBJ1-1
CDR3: CASSFQVRNTEAFF
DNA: TGCGCCAGCAGCTTTCAGGTTAGGAACACTGAAGCTTTCTTT

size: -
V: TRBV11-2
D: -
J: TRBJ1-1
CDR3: CASSFTGTEAFF
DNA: TGTGCCAGCAGCTTCACGGGCACTGAAGCTTTCTTT

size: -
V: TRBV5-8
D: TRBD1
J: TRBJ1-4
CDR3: CASSSLTGVTNEKLFF
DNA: TGTGCCAGCAGCTCTCTCACAGGGGTGACTAATGAAAAACTGTTTTTT

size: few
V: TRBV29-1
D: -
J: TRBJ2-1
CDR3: CSGDTQDSYNEQFF
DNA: TGCAGCGGGGACACACAGGACTCCTACAATGAGCAGTTCTTC

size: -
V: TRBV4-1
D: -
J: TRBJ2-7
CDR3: CASSPPGSWEQYF
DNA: TGCGCCAGCAGCCCACCAGGTTCTTGGGAGCAGTACTTC

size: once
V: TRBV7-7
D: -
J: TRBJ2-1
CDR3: CASSLRGSDEQFF
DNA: TGTGCTAGCAGCTTAAGGGGGTCGGATGAGCAGTTCTTC

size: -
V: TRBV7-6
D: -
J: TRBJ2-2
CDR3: CASSFWAGGNTGELFF
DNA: TGTGCCAGCAGCTTCTGGGCCGGGGGGAACACCGGGGAGCTGTTTTTT

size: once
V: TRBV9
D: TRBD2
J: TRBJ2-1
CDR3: CASSVGLRGGGYNEQFF
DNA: TGTGCCAGCAGCGTAGGACTCCGCGGGGGTGGCTACAATGAGCAGTTCTTC

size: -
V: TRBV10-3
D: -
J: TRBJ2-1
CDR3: CAISTINEQFF
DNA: TGTGCCATCAGTACAATTAATGAGCAGTTCTTC

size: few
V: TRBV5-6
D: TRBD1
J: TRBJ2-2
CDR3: CASSFRDRGTGELFF
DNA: TGTGCCAGCAGCTTTAGGGACAGGGGCACCGGGGAGCTGTTTTTT

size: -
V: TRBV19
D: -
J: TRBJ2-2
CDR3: CASSMGRELFF
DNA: TGTGCCAGTAGTATGGGCCGCGAGCTGTTTTTT

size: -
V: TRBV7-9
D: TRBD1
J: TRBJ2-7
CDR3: CASSRRDRGLRESYEQYF
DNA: TGTGCCAGCAGCCGCCGGGACAGGGGGCTTCGGGAATCCTACGAGCAGTACTTC

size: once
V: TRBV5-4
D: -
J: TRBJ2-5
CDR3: CASSSPGPTSVKTQYF
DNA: TGTGCCAGCAGCTCACCGGGCCCTACTAGTGTAAAGACCCAGTACTTC

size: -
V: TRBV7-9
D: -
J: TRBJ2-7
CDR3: CASSPSSSGNEQYF
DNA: TGTGCCAGCAGCCCCTCCTCTTCGGGGAACGAGCAGTACTTC

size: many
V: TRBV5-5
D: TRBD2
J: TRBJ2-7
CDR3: CASSLVASGGYEQYF
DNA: TGTGCCAGCAGCTTGGTCGCTAGCGGGGGTTACGAGCAGTACTTC

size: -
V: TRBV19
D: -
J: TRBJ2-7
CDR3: CASSLNLGDYEQYF
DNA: TGTGCCAGTAGCCTTAACTTAGGGGATTACGAGCAGTACTTC

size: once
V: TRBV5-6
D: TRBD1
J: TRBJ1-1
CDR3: CASSFFGTGFGTEAFF
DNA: TGTGCCAGCAGCTTCTTCGGGACAGGGTTCGGCACTGAAGCTTTCTTT

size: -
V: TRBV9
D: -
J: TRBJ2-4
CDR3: CASSVDEGLAKNIQYF
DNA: TGTGCCAGCAGCGTAGATGAGGGACTAGCCAAAAACATTCAGTACTTC

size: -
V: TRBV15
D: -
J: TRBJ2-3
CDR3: CATSRIDGRDTDTQYF
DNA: TGTGCCACCAGCAGAATAGATGGACGAGACACAGATACGCAGTATTTT

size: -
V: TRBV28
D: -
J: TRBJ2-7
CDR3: CASSLGRYEQYF
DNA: TGTGCCAGCAGCCTCGGGAGATACGAGCAGTACTTC